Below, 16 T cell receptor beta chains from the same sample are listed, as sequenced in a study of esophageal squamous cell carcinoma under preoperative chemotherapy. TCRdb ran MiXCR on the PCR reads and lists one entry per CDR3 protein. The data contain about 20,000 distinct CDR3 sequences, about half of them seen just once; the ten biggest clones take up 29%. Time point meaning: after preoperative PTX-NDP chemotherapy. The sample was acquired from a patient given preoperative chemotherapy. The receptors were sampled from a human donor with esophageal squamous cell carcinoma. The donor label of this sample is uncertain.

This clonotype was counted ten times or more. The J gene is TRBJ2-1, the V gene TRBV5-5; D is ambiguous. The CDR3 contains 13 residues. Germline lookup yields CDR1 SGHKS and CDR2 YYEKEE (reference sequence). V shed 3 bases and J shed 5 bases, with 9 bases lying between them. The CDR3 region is CASSSAAHNEQFF. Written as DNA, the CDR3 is TGTGCCAGCAGCTCCGCGGCCCACAATGAGCAGTTCTTC. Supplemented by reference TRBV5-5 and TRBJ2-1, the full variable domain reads DAGVTQSPTHLIKTRGQQVTLRCSPISGHKSVSWYQQVLGQGPQFIFQYYEKEERGRGNFPDRFSARQFPNYSSELNVNALLLGDSALYLCASSSAAHNEQFFGPGTRLTVL.

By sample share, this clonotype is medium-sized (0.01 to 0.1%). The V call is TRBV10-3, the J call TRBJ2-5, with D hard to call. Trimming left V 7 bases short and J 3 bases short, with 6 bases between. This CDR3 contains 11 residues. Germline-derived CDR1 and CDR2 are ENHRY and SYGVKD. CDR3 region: CAIKSEETQYF. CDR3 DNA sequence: TGTGCCATCAAATCTGAAGAGACCCAGTACTTC.

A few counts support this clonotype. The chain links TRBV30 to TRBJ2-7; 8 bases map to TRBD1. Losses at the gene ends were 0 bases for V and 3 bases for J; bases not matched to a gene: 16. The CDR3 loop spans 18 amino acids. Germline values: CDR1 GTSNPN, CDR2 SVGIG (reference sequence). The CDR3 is CAWSVGMTAGGYIYEQYF. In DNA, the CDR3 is TGTGCCTGGAGTGTTGGGATGACGGCAGGGGGCTATATCTACGAGCAGTACTTC.

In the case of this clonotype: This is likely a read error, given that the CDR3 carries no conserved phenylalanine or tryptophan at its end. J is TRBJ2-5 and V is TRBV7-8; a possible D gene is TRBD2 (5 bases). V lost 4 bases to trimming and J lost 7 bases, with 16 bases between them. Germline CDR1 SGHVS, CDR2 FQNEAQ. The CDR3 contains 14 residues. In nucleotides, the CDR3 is TGTGCCAGCAGCTCGACTACGACGAAAGCGACCCAGTACTCG. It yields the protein CASSSTTTKATQYS.

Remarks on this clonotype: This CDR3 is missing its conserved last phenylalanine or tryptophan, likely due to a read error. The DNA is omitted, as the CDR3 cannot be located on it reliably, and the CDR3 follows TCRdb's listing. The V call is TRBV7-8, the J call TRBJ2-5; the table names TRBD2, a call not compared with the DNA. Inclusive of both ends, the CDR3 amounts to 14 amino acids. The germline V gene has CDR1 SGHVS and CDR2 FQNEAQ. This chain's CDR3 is CASGSTTTKETRYS.

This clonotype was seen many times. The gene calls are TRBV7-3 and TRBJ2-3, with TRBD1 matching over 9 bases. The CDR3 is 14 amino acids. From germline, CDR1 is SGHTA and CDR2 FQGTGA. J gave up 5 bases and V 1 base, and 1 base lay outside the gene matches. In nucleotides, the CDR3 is TGTGCCAGCAGCTTAAGGGGACAGGGAGATACGCAGTATTTT. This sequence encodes CASSLRGQGDTQYF.

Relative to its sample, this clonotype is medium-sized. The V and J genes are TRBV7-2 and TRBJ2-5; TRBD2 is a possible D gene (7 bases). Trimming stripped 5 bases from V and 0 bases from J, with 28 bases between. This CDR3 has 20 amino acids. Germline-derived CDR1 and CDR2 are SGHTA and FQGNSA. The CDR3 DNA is TGTGCCAGCAGCGCTCCTGGAGAAGGGTTAGGGGGGGAGTACCAAGAGACCCAGTACTTC. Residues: CASSAPGEGLGGEYQETQYF.

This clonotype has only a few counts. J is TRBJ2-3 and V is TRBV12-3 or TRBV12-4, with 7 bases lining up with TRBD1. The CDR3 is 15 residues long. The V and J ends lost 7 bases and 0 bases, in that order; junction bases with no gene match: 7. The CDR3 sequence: CASTLGGSSTDTQYF. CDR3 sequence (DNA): TGTGCCAGCACCTTAGGGGGCAGTAGCACAGATACGCAGTATTTT.

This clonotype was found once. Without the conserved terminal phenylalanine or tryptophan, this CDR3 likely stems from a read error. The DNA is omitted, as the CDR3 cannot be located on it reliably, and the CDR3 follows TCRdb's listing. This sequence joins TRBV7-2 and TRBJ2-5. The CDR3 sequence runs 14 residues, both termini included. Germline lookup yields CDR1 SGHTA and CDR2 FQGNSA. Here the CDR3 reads CARSLVRGSETQYL.

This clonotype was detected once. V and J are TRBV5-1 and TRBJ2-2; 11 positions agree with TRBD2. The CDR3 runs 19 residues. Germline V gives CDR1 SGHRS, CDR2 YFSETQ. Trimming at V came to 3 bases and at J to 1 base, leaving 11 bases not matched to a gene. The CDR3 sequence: CASSSIPGLAEVNTGELFF. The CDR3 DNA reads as TGCGCCAGCAGCTCTATCCCGGGACTAGCGGAAGTGAACACCGGGGAGCTGTTTTTT. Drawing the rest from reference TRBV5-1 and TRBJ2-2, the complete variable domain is KAGVTQTPRYLIKTRGQQVTLSCSPISGHRSVSWYQQTPGQGLQFLFEYFSETQRNKGNFPGRFSGRQFSNSRSEMNVSTLELGDSALYLCASSSIPGLAEVNTGELFFGEGSRLTVL.

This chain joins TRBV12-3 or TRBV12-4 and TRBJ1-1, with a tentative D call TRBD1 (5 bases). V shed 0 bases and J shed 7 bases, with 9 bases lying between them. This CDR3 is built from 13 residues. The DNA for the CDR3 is TGTGCCAGCAGTTTAGCGGGGAGGGGTGAAGCTTTCTTT. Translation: CASSLAGRGEAFF.

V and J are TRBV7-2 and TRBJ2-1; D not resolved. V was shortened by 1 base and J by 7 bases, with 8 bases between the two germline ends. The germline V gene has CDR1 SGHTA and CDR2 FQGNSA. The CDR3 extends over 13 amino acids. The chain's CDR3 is CASSLGSANEQFF. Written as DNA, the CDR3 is TGTGCCAGCAGCTTAGGATCAGCTAATGAGCAGTTCTTC.

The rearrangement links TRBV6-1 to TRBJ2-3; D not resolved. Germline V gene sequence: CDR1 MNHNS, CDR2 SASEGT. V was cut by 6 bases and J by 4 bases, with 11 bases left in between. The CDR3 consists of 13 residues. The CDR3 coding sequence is TGTGCCAGCAGGGCCCTGACTCCAGATACGCAGTATTTT. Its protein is CASRALTPDTQYF.

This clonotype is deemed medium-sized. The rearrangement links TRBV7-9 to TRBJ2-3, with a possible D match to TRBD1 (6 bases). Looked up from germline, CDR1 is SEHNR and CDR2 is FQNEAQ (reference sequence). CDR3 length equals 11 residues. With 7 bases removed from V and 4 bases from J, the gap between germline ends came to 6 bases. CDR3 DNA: TGTGCCAGCAAGGGGGCAGATACGCAGTATTTT. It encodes CASKGADTQYF.

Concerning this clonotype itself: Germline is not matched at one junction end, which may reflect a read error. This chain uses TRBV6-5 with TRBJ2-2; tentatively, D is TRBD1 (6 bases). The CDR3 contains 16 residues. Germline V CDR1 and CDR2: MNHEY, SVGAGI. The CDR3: CASSYSRGIGTDEQFF. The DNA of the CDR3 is TGTGCCAGCAGTTATTCCAGGGGAATAGGCACCGATGAGCAGTTTTTT.

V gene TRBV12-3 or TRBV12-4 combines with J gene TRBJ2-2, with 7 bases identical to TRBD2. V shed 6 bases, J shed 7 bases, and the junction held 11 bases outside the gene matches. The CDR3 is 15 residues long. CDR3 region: CASSPGSGTYGELFF. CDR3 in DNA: TGTGCCAGCAGCCCTGGGAGCGGGACCTACGGGGAGCTGTTTTTT.